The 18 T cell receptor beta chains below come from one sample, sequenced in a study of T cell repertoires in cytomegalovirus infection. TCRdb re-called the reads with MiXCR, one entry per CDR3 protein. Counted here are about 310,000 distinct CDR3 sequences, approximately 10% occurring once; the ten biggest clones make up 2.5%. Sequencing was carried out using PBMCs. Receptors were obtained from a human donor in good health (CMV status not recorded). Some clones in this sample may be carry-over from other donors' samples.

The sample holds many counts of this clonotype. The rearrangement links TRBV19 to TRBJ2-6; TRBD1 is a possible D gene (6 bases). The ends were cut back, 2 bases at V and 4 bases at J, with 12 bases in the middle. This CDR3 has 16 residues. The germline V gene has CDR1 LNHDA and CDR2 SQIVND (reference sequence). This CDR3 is CASSIYGQRGANVLTF. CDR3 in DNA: TGTGCCAGTAGTATATACGGACAGAGGGGGGCCAACGTCCTGACTTTC.

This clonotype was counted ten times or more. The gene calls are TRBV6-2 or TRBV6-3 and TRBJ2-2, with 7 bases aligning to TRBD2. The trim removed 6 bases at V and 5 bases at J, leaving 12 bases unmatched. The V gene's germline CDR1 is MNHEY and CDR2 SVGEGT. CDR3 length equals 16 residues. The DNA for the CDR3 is TGTGCCAGCAGGCCTCTTTCGGGACTAATAACCGGGGAGCTGTTTTTT. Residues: CASRPLSGLITGELFF.

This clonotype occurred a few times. CDR3 nucleotides: TGTGCCATCAGTGAGACCTCGGGGTCCTATGGCTACACCTTC. This gives the protein CAISETSGSYGYTF. This chain links TRBV10-3 with TRBJ1-2; D remains unclear. Trimming took 2 bases from V and 4 from J, leaving 11 bases between them. The CDR3 loop spans 14 amino acids. In germline, CDR1 is ENHRY, CDR2 SYGVKD.

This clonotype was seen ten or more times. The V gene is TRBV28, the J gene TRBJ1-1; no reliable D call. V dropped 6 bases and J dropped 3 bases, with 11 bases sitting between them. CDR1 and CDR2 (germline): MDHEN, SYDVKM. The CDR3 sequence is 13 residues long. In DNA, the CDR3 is TGTGCCAGCAGCATTCAGTCAGACACTGAAGCTTTCTTT. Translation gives CASSIQSDTEAFF.

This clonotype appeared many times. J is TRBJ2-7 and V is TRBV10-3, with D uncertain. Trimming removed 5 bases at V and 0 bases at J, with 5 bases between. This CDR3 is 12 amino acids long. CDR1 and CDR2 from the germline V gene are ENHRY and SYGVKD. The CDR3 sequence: CAISPSSYEQYF. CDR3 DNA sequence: TGTGCCATCAGTCCCAGCTCCTACGAGCAGTACTTC.

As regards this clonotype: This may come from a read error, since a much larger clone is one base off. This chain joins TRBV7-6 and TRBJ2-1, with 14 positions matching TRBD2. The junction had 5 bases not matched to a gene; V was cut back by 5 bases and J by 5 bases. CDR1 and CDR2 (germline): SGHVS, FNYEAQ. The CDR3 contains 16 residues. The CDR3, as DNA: TGTGCCAGCAGCGGGGGACTAGCGGGGGTAAACAATGAGCAGTTCTTC. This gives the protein CASSGGLAGVNNEQFF.

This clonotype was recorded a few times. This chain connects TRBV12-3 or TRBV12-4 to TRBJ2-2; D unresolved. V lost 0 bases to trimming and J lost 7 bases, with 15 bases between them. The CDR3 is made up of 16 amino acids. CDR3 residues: CASSLAGLQFGGELFF. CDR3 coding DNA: TGTGCCAGCAGTTTAGCGGGGTTGCAATTCGGCGGGGAGCTGTTTTTT.

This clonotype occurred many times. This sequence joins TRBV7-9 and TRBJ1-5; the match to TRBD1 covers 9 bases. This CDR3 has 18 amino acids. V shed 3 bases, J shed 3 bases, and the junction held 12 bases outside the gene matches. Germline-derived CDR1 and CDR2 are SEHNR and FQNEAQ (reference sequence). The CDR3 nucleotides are TGTGCCAGCAGCTTTGGGACAGGGAGCTCGGCCAACAATCAGCCCCAGCATTTT. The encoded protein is CASSFGTGSSANNQPQHF.

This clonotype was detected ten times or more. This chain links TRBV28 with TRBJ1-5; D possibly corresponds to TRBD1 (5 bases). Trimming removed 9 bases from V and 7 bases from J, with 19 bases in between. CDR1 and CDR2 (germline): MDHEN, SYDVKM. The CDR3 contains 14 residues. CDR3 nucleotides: TGTGCCAGTGATGACGGGGGAAGGGGACAGCCCCAGCATTTT. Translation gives CASDDGGRGQPQHF.

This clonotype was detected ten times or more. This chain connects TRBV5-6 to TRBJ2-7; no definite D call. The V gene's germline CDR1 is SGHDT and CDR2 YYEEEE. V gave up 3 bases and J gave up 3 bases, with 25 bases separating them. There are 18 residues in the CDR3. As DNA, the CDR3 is TGTGCCAGCAGCTCCTTTTGGATGGGCGAGGCGACGGGCTACGAGCAGTACTTC. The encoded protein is CASSSFWMGEATGYEQYF.

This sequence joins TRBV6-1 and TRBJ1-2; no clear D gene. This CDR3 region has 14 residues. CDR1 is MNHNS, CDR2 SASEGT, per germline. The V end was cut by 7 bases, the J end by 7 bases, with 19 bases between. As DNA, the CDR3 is TGTGCCAGCATGATAACTCGGGGAGTTGGTGGCTACACCTTC. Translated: CASMITRGVGGYTF.

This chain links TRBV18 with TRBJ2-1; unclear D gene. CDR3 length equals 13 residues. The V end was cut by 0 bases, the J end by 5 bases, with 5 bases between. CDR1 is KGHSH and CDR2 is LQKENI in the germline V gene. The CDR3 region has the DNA TGTGCCAGCTCACCACCGGCCCACAATGAGCAGTTCTTC. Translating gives CASSPPAHNEQFF. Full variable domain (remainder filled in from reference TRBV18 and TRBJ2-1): NAGVMQNPRHLVRRRGQEARLRCSPMKGHSHVYWYRQLPEEGLKFMVYLQKENIIDESGMPKERFSAEFPKEGPSILRIQQVVRGDSAAYFCASSPPAHNEQFFGPGTRLTVL.

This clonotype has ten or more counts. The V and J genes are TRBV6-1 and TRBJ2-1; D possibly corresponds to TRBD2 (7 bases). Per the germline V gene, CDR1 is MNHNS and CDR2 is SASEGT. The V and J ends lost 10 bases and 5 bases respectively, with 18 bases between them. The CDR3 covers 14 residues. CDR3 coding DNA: TGTGCCACCCAATGGGGGGGGGCTGACAATGAGCAGTTCTTC. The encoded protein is CATQWGGADNEQFF.

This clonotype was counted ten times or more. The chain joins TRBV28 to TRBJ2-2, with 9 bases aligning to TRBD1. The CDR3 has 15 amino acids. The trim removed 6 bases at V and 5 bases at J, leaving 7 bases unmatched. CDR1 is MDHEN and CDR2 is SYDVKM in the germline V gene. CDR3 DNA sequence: TGTGCCAGCAGGGGACCCGGGACAGGGACCGGGGAGCTGTTTTTT. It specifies CASRGPGTGTGELFF.

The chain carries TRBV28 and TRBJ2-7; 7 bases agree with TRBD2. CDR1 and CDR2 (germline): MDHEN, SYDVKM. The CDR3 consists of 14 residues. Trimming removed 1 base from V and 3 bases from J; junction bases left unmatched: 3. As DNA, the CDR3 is TGTGCCAGCAGTTTATCCGCGGGAGACTACGAGCAGTACGTC. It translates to CASSLSAGDYEQYV.

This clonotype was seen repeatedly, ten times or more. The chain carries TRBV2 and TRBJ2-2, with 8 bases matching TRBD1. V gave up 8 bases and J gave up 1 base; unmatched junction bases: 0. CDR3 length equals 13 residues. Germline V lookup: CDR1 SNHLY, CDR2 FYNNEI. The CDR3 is CASGQGNTGELFF. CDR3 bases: TGTGCCAGCGGACAGGGGAACACCGGGGAGCTGTTTTTT. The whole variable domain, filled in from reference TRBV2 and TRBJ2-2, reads EPEVTQTPSHQVTQMGQEVILRCVPISNHLYFYWYRQILGQKVEFLVSFYNNEISEKSEIFDDQFSVERPDGSNFTLKIRSTKLEDSAMYFCASGQGNTGELFFGEGSRLTVL.

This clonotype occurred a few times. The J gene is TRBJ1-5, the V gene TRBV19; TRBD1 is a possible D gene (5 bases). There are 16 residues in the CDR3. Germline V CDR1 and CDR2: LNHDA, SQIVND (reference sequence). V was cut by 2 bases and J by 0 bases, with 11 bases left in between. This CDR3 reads CASSISPRVSNQPQHF. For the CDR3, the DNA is TGTGCCAGTAGTATAAGCCCCAGGGTTAGCAATCAGCCCCAGCATTTT.

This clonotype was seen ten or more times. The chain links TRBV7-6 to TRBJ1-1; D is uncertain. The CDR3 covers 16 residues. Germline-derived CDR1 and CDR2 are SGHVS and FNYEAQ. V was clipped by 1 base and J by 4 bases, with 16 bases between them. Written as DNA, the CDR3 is TGTGCCAGCAGCTTAGACGTGGGGAGGGTTGCCACTGAAGCTTTCTTT. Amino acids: CASSLDVGRVATEAFF.